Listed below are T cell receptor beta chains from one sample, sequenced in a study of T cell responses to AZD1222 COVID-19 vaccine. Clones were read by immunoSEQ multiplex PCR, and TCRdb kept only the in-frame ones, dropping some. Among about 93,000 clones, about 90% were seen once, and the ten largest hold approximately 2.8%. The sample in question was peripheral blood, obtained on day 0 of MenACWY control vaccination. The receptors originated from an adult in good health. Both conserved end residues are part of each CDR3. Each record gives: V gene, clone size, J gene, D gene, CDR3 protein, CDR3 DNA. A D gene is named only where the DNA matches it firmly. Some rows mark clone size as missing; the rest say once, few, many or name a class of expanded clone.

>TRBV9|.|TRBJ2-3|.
CASGQSYSTDTQYF
TGTGCCAGCGGACAGTCGTATAGCACAGATACGCAGTATTTT
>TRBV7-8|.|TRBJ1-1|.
CASSLIPPRGRMNTEAFF
TGTGCCAGCAGCTTAATCCCCCCGAGGGGCAGGATGAACACTGAAGCTTTCTTT
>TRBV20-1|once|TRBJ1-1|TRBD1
CSARDSPEAFF
TGCAGTGCAAGGGACAGCCCCGAAGCTTTCTTT
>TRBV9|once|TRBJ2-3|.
CASSVPAAFTDTQYF
TGTGCCAGCAGCGTCCCCGCAGCGTTCACGGATACGCAGTATTTT
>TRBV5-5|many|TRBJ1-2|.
CASSLEGGSHYGYTF
TGTGCCAGCAGCTTGGAGGGAGGCTCGCACTATGGCTACACCTTC
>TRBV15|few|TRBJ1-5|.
CATSRGGNSNQPQHF
TGTGCCACCAGCAGAGGGGGTAATAGCAATCAGCCCCAGCATTTT
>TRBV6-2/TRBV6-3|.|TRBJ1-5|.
CASSYPRGLGGNQPQHF
TGTGCCAGCAGTTACCCGAGGGGTCTCGGGGGCAATCAGCCCCAGCATTTT
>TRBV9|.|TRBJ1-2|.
CASSVEGEWEGYTF
TGTGCCAGCAGCGTAGAGGGGGAATGGGAAGGCTACACCTTC
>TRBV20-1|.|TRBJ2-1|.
CSASAYHPEQFF
TGCAGTGCTAGTGCGTACCACCCTGAGCAGTTCTTC
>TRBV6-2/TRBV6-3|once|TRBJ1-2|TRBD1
CASSQRQGGGYTF
TGTGCCAGCAGTCAGAGACAGGGTGGAGGCTACACCTTC
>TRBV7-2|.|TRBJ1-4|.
CASSLGRGNEKLFF
TGTGCCAGCAGCTTAGGCAGGGGTAATGAAAAACTGTTTTTT
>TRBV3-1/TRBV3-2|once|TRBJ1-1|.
CASTGHGLNTEAFF
TGTGCCAGCACCGGACACGGGTTGAACACTGAAGCTTTCTTT
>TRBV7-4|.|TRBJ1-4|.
CASSLPGITNEKLFF
TGTGCCAGCAGCTTACCAGGGATAACTAATGAAAAACTGTTTTTT
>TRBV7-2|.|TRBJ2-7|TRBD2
CASSLAFGLAGGYEQYF
TGTGCCAGCAGCTTAGCTTTCGGACTAGCGGGGGGCTACGAGCAGTACTTC